The clone carrying this TCR beta chain came up a few times. The sample originates from a study of early T cells in non-severe SARS-CoV-2 infection. The germline CDR1 and CDR2 sequences are MGHRA and YSYEKL. With 5 bases removed from V and 6 bases from J, the gap between germline ends came to 13 bases. The CDR3 loop spans 14 amino acids. The protocol attached unique molecular identifiers to individual cDNA molecules. MiXCR, run by TCRdb on the 5' RACE reads, gives a single entry per CDR3 protein. Here the sample spans approximately 69,000 distinct CDR3 sequences, 9.5% to 12% being singletons. The receptor's source is an adult who was a healthcare worker with PCR-confirmed SARS-CoV-2 infection or an uninfected control (not recorded which). Specimen: whole blood, collected at baseline. The chain is built from TRBV4-1 and TRBJ2-2; weak D call: TRBD1 (5 bases). The CDR3 bases are TGCGCCAGCAGCAGGGGATTTTTCCCCGGGGAGCTGTTTTTT. It specifies CASSRGFFPGELFF.